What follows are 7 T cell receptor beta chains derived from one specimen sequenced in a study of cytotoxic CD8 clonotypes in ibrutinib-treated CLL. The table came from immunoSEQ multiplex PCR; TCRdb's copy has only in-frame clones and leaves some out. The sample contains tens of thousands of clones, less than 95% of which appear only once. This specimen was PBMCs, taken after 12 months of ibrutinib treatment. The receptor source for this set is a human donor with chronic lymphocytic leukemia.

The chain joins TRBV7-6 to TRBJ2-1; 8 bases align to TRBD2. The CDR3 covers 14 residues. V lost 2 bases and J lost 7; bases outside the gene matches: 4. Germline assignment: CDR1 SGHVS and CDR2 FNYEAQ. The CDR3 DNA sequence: TGTGCCAGCAGCTTAAGGCTAGCGGGTAATGAGCAGTTCTTC. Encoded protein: CASSLRLAGNEQFF.

CDR3 sequence reads: CASSFSHDVSTDTQYF. The CDR3 DNA reads TGTGCCAGCAGCTTTTCACACGACGTTAGCACAGATACGCAGTATTTT. The V and J genes are TRBV5-4 and TRBJ2-3; unclear D gene. Germline assignment: CDR1 SGHNT and CDR2 YYREEE (reference sequence). There are 16 residues in the CDR3. V gave up 2 bases and J gave up 0 bases, with 13 bases separating them.

CDR3 residues: CASSNGGSYEQYF. As DNA, the CDR3 is TGTGCCAGCAGCAATGGCGGATCCTACGAGCAGTACTTC. The genes are TRBV21-1 and TRBJ2-7; the table names TRBD2, a call not compared with the DNA. TRBV21-1 is a pseudogene segment. There are 13 residues in the CDR3.

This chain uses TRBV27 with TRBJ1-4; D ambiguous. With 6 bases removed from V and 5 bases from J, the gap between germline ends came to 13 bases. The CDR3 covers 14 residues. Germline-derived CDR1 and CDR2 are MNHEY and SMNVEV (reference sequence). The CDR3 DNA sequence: TGTGCCAGCAGGCCGTGGGGAAGGAATGAAAAACTGTTTTTT. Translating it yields CASRPWGRNEKLFF.

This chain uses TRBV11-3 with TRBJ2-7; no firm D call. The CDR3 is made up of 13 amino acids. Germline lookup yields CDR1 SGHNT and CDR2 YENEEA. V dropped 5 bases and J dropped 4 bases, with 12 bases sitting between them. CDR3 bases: TGTGCCAGCAGCCCGGCAGGCTTTTACGAGCAGTACTTC. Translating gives CASSPAGFYEQYF.

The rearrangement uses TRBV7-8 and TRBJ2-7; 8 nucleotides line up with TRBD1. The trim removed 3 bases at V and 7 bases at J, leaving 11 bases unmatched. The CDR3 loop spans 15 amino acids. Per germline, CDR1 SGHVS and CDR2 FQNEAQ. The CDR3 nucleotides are TGTGCCAGCAGCTTTTCGAGGGCAGGGGGCAGAGAGCAGTACTTC. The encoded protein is CASSFSRAGGREQYF.

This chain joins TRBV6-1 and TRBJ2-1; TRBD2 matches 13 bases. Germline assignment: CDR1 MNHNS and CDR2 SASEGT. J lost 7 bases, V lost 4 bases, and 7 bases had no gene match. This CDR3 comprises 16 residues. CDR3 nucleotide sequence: TGTGCCAGCAGTGGAGTAACTAGCGGGAGGGGAAATGAGCAGTTCTTC. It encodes CASSGVTSGRGNEQFF.